This T cell receptor beta chain comes out of a study of blood T cell repertoires in COVID-19. About the study: Spain, Italy and the United States supplied samples that represented acute and convalescent COVID-19.

This table comes from immunoSEQ multiplex PCR, and its TCRdb copy is limited to in-frame clones, with some not included. This sample has some 150,000 clones; 91% occur once, and the top ten carry around 0.55%. Germline assignment: CDR1 MGHRA and CDR2 YSYEKL. This CDR3 is 18 amino acids long. J was trimmed by 4 bases and V by 4 bases; bases with no gene match: 11. The chain couples TRBV4-1 to TRBJ2-7, with 15 bases fitting TRBD2. Input material: peripheral blood. The clonotype comes from a man aged 50-59 years with acute or convalescent COVID-19. The DNA for the CDR3 is TGCGCCAGCAGCCCTCGGACTAGCGGGAGGGCCGGGGGGTACGAGCAGTACTTC. It is translated as CASSPRTSGRAGGYEQYF.